This TCR beta chain came from a study of immune cell composition in non-small cell lung cancer. A word on this clone: Its specificity is not known.

Normal lung was taken at the farthest possible site, at least 3 cm from tumour. Method: immunoSEQ multiplex PCR; TCRdb's copy keeps in-frame clones and lacks some. The sample lists around 7,000 clones, approximately 84% occurring once. CDR3 length equals 16 residues. Trimming took off 3 bases at V and 0 bases at J, with 14 bases between the two ends. CDR1 and CDR2 from the germline V gene are SGHKS and YYEKEE (reference sequence). Whole-study findings and limits: About 80% of squamous and about 30% of adenocarcinoma cases had tumour-associated clones >0.5%. TIL tumour reactivity correlated with maximal tumour-associated clone frequency in adenocarcinoma.

This sequence originates from a human donor with non-small cell lung cancer. The chain couples TRBV5-5 to TRBJ2-3, with a possible D match to TRBD1 (5 bases). The sequenced sample consisted of non-adjacent lung tissue. The CDR3 is CASSWGLRSSTDTQYF. The CDR3 region has the DNA TGTGCCAGCAGCTGGGGCTTGCGGAGTAGCACAGATACGCAGTATTTT.